This T cell receptor beta chain was recovered during a study of blood T cell dynamics during melanoma immunotherapy. Broader study findings: Disease-control patients' PBMC repertoires became either more clonal or more diverse at W3.

Regarding this clone: Its antigen is as yet unknown.

Noted time point: week 3, after first cycle of checkpoint inhibitor. With 6 bases clipped from V and 4 bases from J, the junction kept 3 bases outside the gene matches. Germline CDR1 MNHEY, CDR2 SVGAGI. The CDR3 has 13 amino acids. Only in-frame clones appear in the TCRdb table, and some are missing; sequencing was by immunoSEQ multiplex PCR. Here the sample spans around 12,000 clones, roughly 84% being singletons. The source of this sequence is a human donor with melanoma. This chain uses TRBV6-5 with TRBJ2-7, with 10 bases matching TRBD1. The specimen was blood, collected from a patient treated with checkpoint blockade. The CDR3 loop reads CASSRDRGYEQYF. The DNA for the CDR3 is TGTGCCAGCAGCCGGGACAGGGGTTACGAGCAGTACTTC.